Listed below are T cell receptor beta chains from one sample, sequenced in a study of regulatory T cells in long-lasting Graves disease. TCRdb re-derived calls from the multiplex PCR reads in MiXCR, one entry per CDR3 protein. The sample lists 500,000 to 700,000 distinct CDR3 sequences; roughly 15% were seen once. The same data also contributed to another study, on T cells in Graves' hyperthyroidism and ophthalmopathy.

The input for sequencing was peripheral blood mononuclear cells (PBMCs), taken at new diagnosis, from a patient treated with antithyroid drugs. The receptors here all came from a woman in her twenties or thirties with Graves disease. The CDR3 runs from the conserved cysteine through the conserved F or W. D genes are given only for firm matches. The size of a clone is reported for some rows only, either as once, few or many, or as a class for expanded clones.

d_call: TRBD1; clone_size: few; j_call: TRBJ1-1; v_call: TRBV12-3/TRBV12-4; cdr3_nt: TGTGCCAGCAGTAGGGGAGGGGGCGTGGGGAACACTGAAGCTTTCTTT; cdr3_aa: CASSRGGGVGNTEAFF
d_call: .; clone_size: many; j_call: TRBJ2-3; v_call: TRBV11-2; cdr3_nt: TGTGCCAGCAGCTTTTGGGGTTCGAATACGCAGTATTTT; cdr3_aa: CASSFWGSNTQYF
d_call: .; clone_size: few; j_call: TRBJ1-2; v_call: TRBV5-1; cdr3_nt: TGCGCCAGCAGCCCTTCTGGTGGGGACAACTATGGCTACACCTTC; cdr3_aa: CASSPSGGDNYGYTF
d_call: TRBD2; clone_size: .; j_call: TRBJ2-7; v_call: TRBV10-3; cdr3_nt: TGTGCCATCTCCATAATAGCGGGAGGGCCCGGTGAGCAGTACTTC; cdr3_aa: CAISIIAGGPGEQYF
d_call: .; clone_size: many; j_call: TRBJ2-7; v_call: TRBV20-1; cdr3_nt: TGCAGTGCTAGAGATCGGGTAGGGGCCGAGCAGTACTTC; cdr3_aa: CSARDRVGAEQYF
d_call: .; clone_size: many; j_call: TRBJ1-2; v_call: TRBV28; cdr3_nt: TGTGCCAGCAGTTTCTCTCCGCAGGGTGGTGGCTACACCTTC; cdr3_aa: CASSFSPQGGGYTF
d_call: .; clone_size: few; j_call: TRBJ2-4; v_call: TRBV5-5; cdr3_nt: TGTGCCAGCAGCTTGTTGGTAGGGAGCCTAGCCAAAAACATTCAGTACTTC; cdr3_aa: CASSLLVGSLAKNIQYF
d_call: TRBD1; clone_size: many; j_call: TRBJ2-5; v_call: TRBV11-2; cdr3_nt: TGTGCCAGCAGCCCCCGACAGGGGATGGGAGAGACCCAGTACTTC; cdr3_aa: CASSPRQGMGETQYF
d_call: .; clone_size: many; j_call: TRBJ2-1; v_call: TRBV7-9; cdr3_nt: TGTGCCAGCAGCTTAAATCCGGGACTCCGAGGGGAGCAGTTCTTC; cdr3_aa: CASSLNPGLRGEQFF
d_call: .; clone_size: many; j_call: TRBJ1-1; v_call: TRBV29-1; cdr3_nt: TGCAGCGTGGGGGAAGGGGTGAACACTGAAGCTTTCTTT; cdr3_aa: CSVGEGVNTEAFF
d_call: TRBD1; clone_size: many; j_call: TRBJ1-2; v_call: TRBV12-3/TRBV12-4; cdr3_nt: TGTGCCATCCAGACAGGGATTGGCTACACCTTC; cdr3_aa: CAIQTGIGYTF
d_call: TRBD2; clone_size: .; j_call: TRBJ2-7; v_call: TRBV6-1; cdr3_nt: TGTGCCAGCAGTGGGGAAGCGGGAGGATCCTACGAGCAGTACTTC; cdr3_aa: CASSGEAGGSYEQYF
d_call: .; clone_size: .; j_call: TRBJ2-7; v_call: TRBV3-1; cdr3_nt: TGTGCCAGCAGCCAAGTTCCTGCCTACGAGCAGTACTTC; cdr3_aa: CASSQVPAYEQYF
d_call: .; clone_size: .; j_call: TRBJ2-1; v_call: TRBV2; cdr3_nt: TGTGCCGGCGATCAGGGCAGCAATGAGCAGTTCTTC; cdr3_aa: CAGDQGSNEQFF
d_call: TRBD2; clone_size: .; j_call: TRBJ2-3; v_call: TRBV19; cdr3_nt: TGTGCCAGTATAGCGGGGGACCACACAGATACGCAGTATTTT; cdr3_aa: CASIAGDHTDTQYF
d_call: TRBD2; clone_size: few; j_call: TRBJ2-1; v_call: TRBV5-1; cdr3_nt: TGCGCCAGCAGCTTACAATTTTTAGCGGGAGGGAGTGGGTCCTACAATGAGCAGTTCTTC; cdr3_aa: CASSLQFLAGGSGSYNEQFF
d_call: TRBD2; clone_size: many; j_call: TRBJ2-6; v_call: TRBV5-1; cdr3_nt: TGCGCCAGCAGCCCCGGGACTAGACTTAACTCTGGGGCCAACGTCCTGACTTTC; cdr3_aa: CASSPGTRLNSGANVLTF
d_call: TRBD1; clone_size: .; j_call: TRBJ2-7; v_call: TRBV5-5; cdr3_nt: TGCGCCAGCAGCCGGGACGGGACAGGCATCTACGAGCAGTACTTC; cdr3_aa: CASSRDGTGIYEQYF
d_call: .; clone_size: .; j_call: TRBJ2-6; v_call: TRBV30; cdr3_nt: TGTGCCTGGTGCAAGGGGGGCTCTGGGGCCAACGTCCTGACTTTC; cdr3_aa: CAWCKGGSGANVLTF
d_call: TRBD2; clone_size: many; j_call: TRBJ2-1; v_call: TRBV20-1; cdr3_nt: TGCAGTGCTAGAGAGACTAGCGGGAGGGCCTATGAGCAGTTCTTC; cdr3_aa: CSARETSGRAYEQFF
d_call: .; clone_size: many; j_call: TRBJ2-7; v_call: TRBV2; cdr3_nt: TGTGCCAGCAGTGCCAGGGGCCTGAACGAGCAGTACTTC; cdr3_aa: CASSARGLNEQYF
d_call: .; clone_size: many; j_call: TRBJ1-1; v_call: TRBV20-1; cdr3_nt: TGCAGAGCTAGCGGGAAGACCACTGAAGCTTTCTTT; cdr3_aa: CRASGKTTEAFF